The clone carrying this T cell receptor (beta chain) was seen a single time. The antigen is not known. Treatment noted: roughly 20 received Ad26.COV2.S at low or high dose, single or two shots; a few received placebo; per-sample allocation not given. Samples analyzed were those drawn on day 63 after the first vaccine or placebo injection. The data belong to a study of Ad26.COV2.S vaccination and SARS-CoV-2 variants. About the research overall: The study gave Ad26.COV2.S intramuscularly, once or twice 56 days apart.

The table came from immunoSEQ multiplex PCR; TCRdb's copy has only in-frame clones and leaves some out. The table lists 200,000 to 300,000 clones, around 89% of them singletons. The germline gives CDR1 MDHEN, CDR2 SYDVKM. V shed 5 bases and J 2 bases; nucleotides not matched to a gene: 5. The CDR3 totals 15 residues. Study-wide results and limits: Spike-specific TCR breadth in vaccine recipients exceeded that seen in placebo recipients.

The V call is TRBV28, the J call TRBJ2-2, with TRBD2 matching 7 bases. Sequencing was performed on peripheral blood, taken in a trial of Ad26.COV2.S vaccine versus placebo. The receptor's source is a person between 18 and 59 years old who received the Ad26.COV2.S COVID-19 vaccine or a placebo. In DNA, the CDR3 is TGTGCCAGCAGTCGGGGGGACTTTAACACCGGGGAGCTGTTTTTT. This codes for CASSRGDFNTGELFF.